This note documents a single TCR beta chain sequence. The J segment lost 5 bases and the V segment lost 8 bases, leaving 2 bases of the junction unmatched. Germline CDR1 reads MNHNS; CDR2 reads SASEGT. This CDR3 comprises 12 residues. Where ophthalmopathy was present, donors had moderate-to-severe activity, CAS ≥3, NOSPECS ≥4 and duration under 3 months. This specimen belongs to a study of Graves' ophthalmopathy and Graves' hyperthyroidism. TCR beta CDR3 amplification used RNA transcripts. The authors performed first-round RT-PCR with HTBI primers and then a second-round multiplex PCR. TCRdb re-called the multiplex PCR reads with MiXCR, one entry per CDR3 protein. The sample gives about 210,000 distinct CDR3 sequences, roughly 27% of which show up once; 9.1% is in the top ten.

This clonotype was sampled from a man over 45 with Graves' ophthalmopathy. Material: peripheral blood. The rearrangement joins TRBV6-1 to TRBJ2-7, with 11 bases matching TRBD2. CDR3 coding DNA: TGTGCCAGCGGGACTAGCGGCGACGAGCAGTACTTC. Translating gives CASGTSGDEQYF.